What follows are 21 T cell receptor beta chains derived from one specimen sequenced in a study of response to subunit inactivated influenza vaccine. In TCRdb, the RT-PCR reads were re-called with MiXCR into one record per CDR3 protein. The sample contains around 790,000 distinct CDR3 sequences, around 21% of which appear only once. The sample here was PBMCs from blood, taken roughly 5 days after vaccination. Source of these receptors: a man in his forties or fifties who received an inactivated influenza vaccine.

The V gene is TRBV6-9, the J gene TRBJ1-1; D may be TRBD1 (6 bases). V was trimmed by 4 bases and J by 7 bases, leaving 16 bases between them. The CDR3 runs 14 residues. Germline assignment: CDR1 MNHGY and CDR2 SVAAGI. CDR3 nucleotides: TGTGCCAGCAGTTTACAGGGAGGCGGGAATGAAGCTTTCTTT. Amino acids: CASSLQGGGNEAFF.

The chain joins TRBV7-2 to TRBJ2-5; D might be TRBD2 (7 bases). The CDR3 covers 15 residues. CDR1 SGHTA and CDR2 FQGNSA come from the germline V gene. V lost 2 bases to trimming and J lost 3 bases, with 13 bases between them. The CDR3 DNA is TGTGCCAGCAGCTTAAGGGGGGGGACAAAAGAGACCCAGTACTTC. Translating it yields CASSLRGGTKETQYF.

The sample holds a few counts of this clonotype. The chain links TRBV28 to TRBJ2-1; 8 bases match TRBD1. The J segment lost 3 bases and the V segment lost 7 bases, leaving 8 bases of the junction unmatched. There are 15 residues in the CDR3. Germline CDR1 is MDHEN and CDR2 is SYDVKM. The CDR3 loop reads CASITGGMDYNEQFF. The DNA for the CDR3 is TGTGCCAGCATTACAGGGGGGATGGACTACAATGAGCAGTTCTTC.

The gene calls are TRBV20-1 and TRBJ1-5, with TRBD1 matching over 7 bases. This CDR3 spans 14 amino acids. V was pared by 4 bases and J by 0 bases, with 3 bases of the junction left unmatched. Looked up from germline, CDR1 is DFQATT and CDR2 is SNEGSKA (reference sequence). The CDR3 DNA reads TGCAGTGCTACCCGGGACAGTAGCAATCAGCCCCAGCATTTT. It translates to CSATRDSSNQPQHF.

J is TRBJ2-7 and V is TRBV7-9, with D possibly being TRBD2 (6 bases). The CDR3 has 12 residues. The germline V gene encodes CDR1 SEHNR and CDR2 FQNEAQ (reference sequence). Trimming cost V 1 base and J 10 bases, with 11 bases left between them. DNA for the CDR3: TGTGCCAGCAGCTTAGTTTCCGGGAGCCAGTACTTC. Translated, it gives CASSLVSGSQYF. The full variable domain, its missing parts supplied by reference TRBV7-9 and TRBJ2-7, is DTGVSQNPRHKITKRGQNVTFRCDPISEHNRLYWYRQTLGQGPEFLTYFQNEAQLEKSRLLSDRFSAERPKGSFSTLEIQRTEQGDSAMYLCASSLVSGSQYFGPGTRLTVT.

This clonotype was detected a few times. The germline gene is not matched at one end of the junction; a read error may be the cause. The V call is TRBV10-2, the J call TRBJ2-7; D might be TRBD1 (5 bases). Germline V gene data show CDR1 as WSHSY and CDR2 as SAAADI. The length of the CDR3 is 14 residues. The CDR3 protein is CASSDPGHLYEQHF. The DNA for the CDR3 is TGCGCCAGCAGTGACCCCGGACATTTATACGAGCAGCACTTC.

This clonotype was seen more than once but under ten times. This chain joins TRBV5-4 and TRBJ1-5; no clear D gene. The V gene's germline CDR1 is SGHNT and CDR2 YYREEE (reference sequence). Trimming left V 3 bases short and J 5 bases short, with 9 bases between. The CDR3 runs 13 residues. The DNA of the CDR3 is TGTGCCAGCAGCTATGAAAATCATCAGCCCCAGCATTTT. This gives the protein CASSYENHQPQHF.

This chain joins TRBV4-1 and TRBJ2-1; D is unclear. The germline gives CDR1 MGHRA, CDR2 YSYEKL. Between the trimmed V and J ends, which lost 1 base and 9 bases, there was a span of 13 bases. The CDR3 sequence is 14 residues long. CDR3 sequence (DNA): TGCGCCAGCAGCCAAGCCCCCCCCCGGGTTGAGCAGTTCTTC. This encodes CASSQAPPRVEQFF.

This clonotype has a single count. The J gene is TRBJ2-5, the V gene TRBV29-1; D may be TRBD2 (5 bases). Germline CDR1 reads SQVTM; CDR2 reads ANQGSEA. The CDR3 spans 14 residues. V lost 4 bases to trimming and J lost 5 bases, with 17 bases between them. DNA of the CDR3: TGCAGCGTTGGGGCCTTGCGGGTCCGTGAGACCCAGTACTTC. As protein: CSVGALRVRETQYF.

This clonotype appeared a few times. Here the CDR3 DNA reads TGTGCCAGCAGTGGGGGCGGGATCCGCACAGATACGCAGTATTTT. Protein product: CASSGGGIRTDTQYF. The chain carries TRBV2 and TRBJ2-3; possible D gene TRBD2, 6 bases. Germline V gene lookup returns CDR1 SNHLY and CDR2 FYNNEI. V lost 4 bases, J lost 1 base, and 12 bases lay in between. The CDR3 loop spans 15 amino acids.

V and J are TRBV6-2 or TRBV6-3 and TRBJ2-5; D is perhaps TRBD1 (6 bases). V dropped 7 bases and J dropped 4 bases, with 13 bases sitting between them. This CDR3 region has 13 residues. Germline CDR1 is MNHEY and CDR2 is SVGEGT. The chain's CDR3 is CASTFRGRETQYF. The CDR3 DNA reads as TGTGCCAGCACCTTCAGGGGAAGAGAGACCCAGTACTTC.

This clonotype was counted a few times. The chain joins TRBV7-6 to TRBJ2-4; 8 bases are shared with TRBD1. The CDR3 has 15 amino acids. Germline trimming cut 4 bases from V and 4 bases from J; bases unmatched to any gene: 6. CDR1 and CDR2 (germline): SGHVS, FNYEAQ. CDR3 residues: CASSSRGRGKNIQYF. The DNA for the CDR3 is TGTGCCAGCAGCTCCAGGGGGCGTGGGAAAAACATTCAGTACTTC.

The chain joins TRBV7-2 to TRBJ2-7, with TRBD2 matching 7 bases. The CDR3 is 15 residues long. Per the germline V gene, CDR1 is SGHTA and CDR2 is FQGNSA. The J segment lost 0 bases and the V segment lost 1 base, leaving 3 bases of the junction unmatched. The CDR3 spells CASSLEWGGSYEQYF. As DNA, the CDR3 is TGTGCCAGCAGCTTAGAGTGGGGGGGCTCCTACGAGCAGTACTTC.

This clonotype appeared many times. The chain combines TRBV9 with TRBJ2-7; 13 bases agree with TRBD2. V trimming: 2 bases; J trimming: 4 bases; junction bases outside the gene matches: 3. Germline V gene lookup returns CDR1 SGDLS and CDR2 YYNGEE. The CDR3 consists of 15 residues. The CDR3 is CASSVGTSGIYEQYF. CDR3 coding DNA: TGTGCCAGCAGCGTTGGGACTAGCGGGATATACGAGCAGTACTTC.

This clonotype appeared a few times. The J gene is TRBJ2-1, the V gene TRBV12-3 or TRBV12-4; 8 nucleotides line up with TRBD2. The CDR3 extends over 16 amino acids. The ends lost 5 bases at V and 12 bases at J; junction bases unmatched: 18. CDR3 loop: CASSGRGTSFFGTQFF. The CDR3 region has the DNA TGTGCCAGCAGTGGGCGGGGGACTAGTTTTTTTGGTACGCAGTTCTTC.

The chain employs TRBV10-3 and TRBJ1-5, with 9 bases fitting TRBD1. The ends lost 11 bases at V and 4 bases at J; junction bases unmatched: 6. The CDR3 runs to 13 residues. Germline V gene sequence: CDR1 ENHRY, CDR2 SYGVKD. The DNA of the CDR3 is TGTGCCTCCAGGGACAGGGAGAATCAGCCCCAGCATTTT. Protein product: CASRDRENQPQHF.

In DNA form, the CDR3 reads TGCGCCAGCAGCCCTCATAGCGGGGGTTTCCTCAATGAGCAGTTCTTC. Translating gives CASSPHSGGFLNEQFF. This rearrangement joins TRBV4-1 to TRBJ2-1; TRBD2 matches at 9 bases. The CDR3 runs 16 residues. J lost 6 bases, V lost 4 bases, and 10 bases had no gene match. Germline CDR1 reads MGHRA; CDR2 reads YSYEKL.

This clonotype was seen only a few times. The chain uses TRBV10-3 and TRBJ1-2; 8 bases map to TRBD1. The V and J ends lost 6 bases and 0 bases, in that order; junction bases with no gene match: 3. The CDR3 contains 14 residues. Germline-derived CDR1 and CDR2 are ENHRY and SYGVKD. CDR3 in DNA: TGTGCCATCAGCACAGGGGGGACTAACTATGGCTACACCTTC. Translating it yields CAISTGGTNYGYTF.

This chain connects TRBV20-1 to TRBJ2-5; 8 bases line up with TRBD2. V lost 0 bases, J lost 7 bases, and 10 bases stayed unmatched. CDR1 is DFQATT and CDR2 is SNEGSKA in the germline V gene (reference sequence). The length of the CDR3 is 15 residues. The CDR3: CSARDLSAGVATQYF. CDR3 coding DNA: TGCAGTGCTAGAGACCTATCAGCGGGAGTGGCGACCCAGTACTTC.

The chain carries TRBV7-8 and TRBJ2-1; 7 positions match TRBD2. V shed 5 bases, J shed 2 bases, and the junction held 9 bases outside the gene matches. CDR3 length: 16 residues. Germline-derived CDR1 and CDR2 are SGHVS and FQNEAQ. This chain's CDR3 is CASSPIVSGAYNEQFF. The DNA for the CDR3 is TGTGCCAGCAGCCCCATTGTGAGCGGGGCCTACAATGAGCAGTTCTTC.

This clonotype has ten or more counts. The chain carries TRBV12-3 or TRBV12-4 and TRBJ2-1, with 7 bases identical to TRBD2. CDR3 size: 13 residues. V lost 3 bases and J lost 6; bases outside the gene matches: 2. For the CDR3, the DNA is TGTGCCAGCAGTTTGGGACTAAGCAATGAGCAGTTCTTC. Its translation is CASSLGLSNEQFF.